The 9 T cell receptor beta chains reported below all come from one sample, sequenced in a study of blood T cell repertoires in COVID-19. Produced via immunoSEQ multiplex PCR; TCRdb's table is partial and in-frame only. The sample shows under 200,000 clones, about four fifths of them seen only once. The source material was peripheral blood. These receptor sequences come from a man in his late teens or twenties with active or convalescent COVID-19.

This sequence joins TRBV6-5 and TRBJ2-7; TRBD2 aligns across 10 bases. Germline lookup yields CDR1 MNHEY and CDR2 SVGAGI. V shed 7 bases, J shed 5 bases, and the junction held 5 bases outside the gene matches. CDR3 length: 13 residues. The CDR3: CASTLLAGDEQYF. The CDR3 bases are TGTGCCAGCACCCTCCTAGCGGGGGACGAGCAGTACTTC.

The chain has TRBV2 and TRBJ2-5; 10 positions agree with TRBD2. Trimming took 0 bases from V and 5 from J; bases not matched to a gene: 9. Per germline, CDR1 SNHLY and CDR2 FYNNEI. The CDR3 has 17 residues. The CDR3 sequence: CASSEAKTSGPGETQYF. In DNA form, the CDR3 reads TGTGCCAGCAGTGAAGCGAAGACTAGCGGGCCAGGGGAGACCCAGTACTTC.

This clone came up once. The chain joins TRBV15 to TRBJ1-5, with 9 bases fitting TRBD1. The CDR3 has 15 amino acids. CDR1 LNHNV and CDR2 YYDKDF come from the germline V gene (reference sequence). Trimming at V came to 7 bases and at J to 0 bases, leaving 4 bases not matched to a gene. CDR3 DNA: TGTGCCACCACCCGGGACAGGGCTAGCAATCAGCCCCAGCATTTT. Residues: CATTRDRASNQPQHF.

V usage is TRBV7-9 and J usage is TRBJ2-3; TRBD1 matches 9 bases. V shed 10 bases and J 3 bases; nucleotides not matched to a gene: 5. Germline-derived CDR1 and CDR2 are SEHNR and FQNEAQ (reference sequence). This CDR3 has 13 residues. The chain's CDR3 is CATGQGTTDTQYF. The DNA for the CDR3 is TGTGCCACCGGACAGGGGACTACAGATACGCAGTATTTT. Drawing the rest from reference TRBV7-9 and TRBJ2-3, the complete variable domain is DTGVSQNPRHKITKRGQNVTFRCDPISEHNRLYWYRQTLGQGPEFLTYFQNEAQLEKSRLLSDRFSAERPKGSFSTLEIQRTEQGDSAMYLCATGQGTTDTQYFGPGTRLTVL.

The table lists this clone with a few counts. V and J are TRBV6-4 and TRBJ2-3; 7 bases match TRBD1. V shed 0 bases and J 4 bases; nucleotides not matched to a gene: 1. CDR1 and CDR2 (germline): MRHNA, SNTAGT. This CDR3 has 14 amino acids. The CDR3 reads CASSDSQGADTQYF. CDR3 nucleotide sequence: TGTGCCAGCAGTGACTCGCAGGGGGCAGATACGCAGTATTTT.

The CDR3 sequence: CATLPTGMSTEAFF. The CDR3 region has the DNA TGTGCCACCCTTCCCACAGGGATGAGCACTGAAGCTTTCTTT. The V gene is TRBV6-5, the J gene TRBJ1-1; a weak D match, TRBD1 (6 bases). This CDR3 is built from 14 residues. V lost 10 bases to trimming and J lost 4 bases, with 19 bases between them. Germline CDR1 is MNHEY and CDR2 is SVGAGI.

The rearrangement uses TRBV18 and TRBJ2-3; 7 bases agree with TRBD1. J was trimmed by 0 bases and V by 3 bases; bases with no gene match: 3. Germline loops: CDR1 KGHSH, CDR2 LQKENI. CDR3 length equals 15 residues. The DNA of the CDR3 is TGTGCCAGCTCACCTCCGACAGGGAGCACAGATACGCAGTATTTT. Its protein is CASSPPTGSTDTQYF.

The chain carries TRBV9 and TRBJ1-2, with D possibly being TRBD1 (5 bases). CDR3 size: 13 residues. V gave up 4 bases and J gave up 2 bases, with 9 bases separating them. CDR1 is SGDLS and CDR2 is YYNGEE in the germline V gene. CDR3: CASSLDTNYGYTF. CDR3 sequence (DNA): TGTGCCAGCAGCCTGGACACAAACTATGGCTACACCTTC.

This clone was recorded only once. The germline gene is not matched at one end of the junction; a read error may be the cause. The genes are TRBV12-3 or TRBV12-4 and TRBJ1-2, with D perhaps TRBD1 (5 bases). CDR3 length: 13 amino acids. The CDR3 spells CACRPTADYGYTF. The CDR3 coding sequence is TGTGCCTGCAGACCGACAGCCGACTATGGCTACACCTTC.